This T cell receptor (beta chain) was sequenced during a study of blood T cell repertoires in COVID-19. Study in general: Samples came from the United States, Italy and Spain, spanning acute and convalescent COVID-19.

Clones were sequenced by immunoSEQ multiplex PCR, and TCRdb holds only the in-frame ones, with some missing. This table holds some 270,000 clones, 84% found once. Germline V CDR1 and CDR2: SGHTA, FQGNSA. CDR3 length: 12 residues. V lost 4 bases and J lost 7, with 8 bases in between. The clonotype comes from a woman between 35 and 50 years old who had recovered from COVID-19. The J gene is TRBJ1-5, the V gene TRBV7-2; no clear D gene. Sequenced: peripheral blood. The CDR3 protein is CASSSREQPQHF. CDR3 in DNA: TGTGCCAGCAGCTCGAGAGAGCAGCCCCAGCATTTT.